This paragraph reports one T cell receptor beta chain. In the source study's methods: Estimates of nucleated cell counts were drawn from the amplification of reference gene primers. Repertoires were generated with immunoSEQ multiplex PCR, while TCRdb's copy carries only in-frame clones and drops some. Clone size and the V and J calls come from that table; the DNA yielded D and trimming. The profile covers fewer than 250,000 clones, with approximately 80% appearing a single time and more than 9% taken by the ten largest. The sample belongs to a study of blood T cell repertoires in COVID-19. Study-wide background: The United States, Italy and Spain supplied acute and convalescent COVID-19 samples.

J gave up 0 bases and V 2 bases, and 4 bases lay outside the gene matches. Germline V gene lookup returns CDR1 SGHKS and CDR2 YYEKEE (reference sequence). The CDR3 runs 15 residues. The sequence was collected from a woman older than 75 with COVID-19, enrolled during active disease. This rearrangement joins TRBV5-5 to TRBJ1-2; 7 bases are shared with TRBD1. The source material was peripheral blood. CDR3 residues: CASSFQGVSNYGYTF. CDR3 bases: TGTGCCAGCAGCTTCCAGGGGGTTTCTAACTATGGCTACACCTTC.